A single TCR beta chain is shown here with its context. The antigen this receptor binds is unknown. No base quality values were provided; no much bigger clone lies one nucleotide off. Libraries were made using the immunoSEQ multiplex PCR assay. The source is immuneACCESS, and TCRdb retained only in-frame sequences with V and J called. Part of the clones is not carried over; for the studies checked, unresolved V genes explain less than half of this, and the remainder is unexplained. For this sample there are 55,000 to 85,000 clones; 95% to 97% appear just once. The ten biggest clones cover approximately 0.3% of the sample. The sample comes from a study of technical replicates of blood from four donors (dated by TCRdb to about 2017). Looking up the germline V gene (reference sequence) yields CDR1 MNHEY and CDR2 SMNVEV. Inclusive of the bounding cysteine and phenylalanine, the CDR3 is 12 residues long. Only the CDR3 portion is preserved as DNA: 36 bases, with reading frame beginning at the first base.

Sequencing was carried out using T cells isolated from PBMCs. The sequence derives from a human donor in good health. This sequence uses TRBV27 and TRBJ2-1; a weak D assignment points to TRBD1 (6 bases agree). In nucleotides, the sequence is TGTACTCCGAGGGGGAGCGCATTGGAGCAGTTCTTC. The encoded protein is CTPRGSALEQFF.